Below, one T cell receptor beta chain is given with its context. Antigen unknown. Profiling relied on immunoSEQ multiplex PCR, and the TCRdb table lists in-frame clones only, not all of them. In the table there are about 2.3 million clones, more than 80% of which are singletons. Everyone who donated was a Caucasian adult who lived in Nashville, Tennessee. CD4+ cell separation produced CD45RA+ naive and CD45RA-negative memory subsets. This sample stems from a study of shared clonotypes between healthy human individuals. Across the whole study: A donor's plate count was three for CD4 naive and three for CD4 memory; CD8 naive had two and CD8 memory one.

Study conclusions and caveats: Clonotypes shared by all four donors outscored non-shared clonotypes in generation probability.

The CDR3 length is 14 residues. Germline values: CDR1 LGHNA, CDR2 YNFKEQ. V dropped 0 bases and J dropped 4 bases, with 9 bases sitting between them. The TCR sequence derives from a man aged 18 to 30 in good health. Some clones in this sample may be carry-over from other donors' samples. V gene TRBV4-2 combines with J gene TRBJ1-2; D is ambiguous. Source material: naive CD4+ T cells from PBMCs. Indicated subset: CD45RA+ positively selected. The CDR3 sequence: CASSQERVSYGYTF. CDR3 coding DNA: TGTGCCAGCAGCCAAGAGAGGGTCTCCTATGGCTACACCTTC.